The clone carrying this T cell receptor beta chain was counted ten times or more. Time point defined: pre-sensitization, week 0. Treatment in this sample: therapeutic diphenylcyclopropenone sensitization with weekly scalp DPC. People who gave samples had alopecia, were 18 to 70 years old, and were suitable for DPC. TCRdb re-called the RACE reads with MiXCR, one entry per CDR3 protein. The data contain 300,000 to 450,000 distinct CDR3 sequences, 5.1% of them singletons. This entry comes from a study of human T cells and chemical hapten exposure. On the study more broadly: There were weekly diphenylcyclopropenone doses to the scalp for patients throughout the approximately 25-week study.

Germline CDR1 DFQATT, CDR2 SNEGSKA (reference sequence). J was trimmed by 6 bases and V by 7 bases; bases with no gene match: 10. The CDR3 length is 13 residues. The TCR comes from a woman aged 45-65 years with alopecia areata. Some clones in this sample may be carry-over from other donors' samples. The sequenced sample was whole blood, obtained in connection with sensitization to the hapten diphenylcyclopropenone (DPC). The V and J genes are TRBV20-1 and TRBJ2-5, with 8 bases lining up with TRBD1. The CDR3 nucleotides are TGCAGTGTCTGGGGGACAGGAGGACAGACCCAGTACTTC. It specifies CSVWGTGGQTQYF.